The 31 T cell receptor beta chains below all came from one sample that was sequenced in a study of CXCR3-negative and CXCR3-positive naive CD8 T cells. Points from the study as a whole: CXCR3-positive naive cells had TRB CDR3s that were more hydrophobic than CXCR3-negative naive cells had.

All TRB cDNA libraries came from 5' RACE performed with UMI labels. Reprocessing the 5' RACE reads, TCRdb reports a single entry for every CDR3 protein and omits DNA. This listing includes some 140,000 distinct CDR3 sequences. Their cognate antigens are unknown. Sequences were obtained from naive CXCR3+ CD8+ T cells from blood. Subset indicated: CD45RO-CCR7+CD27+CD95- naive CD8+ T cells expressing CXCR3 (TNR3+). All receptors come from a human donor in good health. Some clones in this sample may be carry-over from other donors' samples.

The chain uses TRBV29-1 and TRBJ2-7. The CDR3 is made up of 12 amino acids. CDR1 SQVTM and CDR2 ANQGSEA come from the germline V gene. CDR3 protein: CSVEAGDYEQYF.

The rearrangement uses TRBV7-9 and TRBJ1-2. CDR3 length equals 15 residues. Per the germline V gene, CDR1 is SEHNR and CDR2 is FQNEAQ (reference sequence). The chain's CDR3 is CASSLAPVVNYGYTF.

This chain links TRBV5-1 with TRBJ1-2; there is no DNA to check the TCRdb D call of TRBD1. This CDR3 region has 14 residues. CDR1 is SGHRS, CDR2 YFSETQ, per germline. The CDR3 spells CASSSAQGSWGYTF.

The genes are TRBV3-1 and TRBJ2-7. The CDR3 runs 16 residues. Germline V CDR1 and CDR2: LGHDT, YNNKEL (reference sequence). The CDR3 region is CASSQDWGGSSYEQYF.

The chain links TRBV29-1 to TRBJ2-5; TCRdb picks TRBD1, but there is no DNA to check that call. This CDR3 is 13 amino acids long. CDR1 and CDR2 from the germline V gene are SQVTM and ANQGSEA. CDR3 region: CSVGQGAGETQYF.

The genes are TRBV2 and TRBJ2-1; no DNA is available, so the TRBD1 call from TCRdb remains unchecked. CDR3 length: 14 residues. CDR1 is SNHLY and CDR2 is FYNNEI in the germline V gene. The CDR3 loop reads CASSEIGQGPEQFF.

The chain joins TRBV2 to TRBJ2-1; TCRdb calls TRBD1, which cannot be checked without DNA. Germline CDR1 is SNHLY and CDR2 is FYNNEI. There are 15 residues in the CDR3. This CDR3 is CASSEGTGTSAEQFF.

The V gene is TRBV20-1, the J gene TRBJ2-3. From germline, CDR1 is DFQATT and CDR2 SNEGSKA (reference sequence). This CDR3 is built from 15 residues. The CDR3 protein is CSARVPSRATDTQYF.

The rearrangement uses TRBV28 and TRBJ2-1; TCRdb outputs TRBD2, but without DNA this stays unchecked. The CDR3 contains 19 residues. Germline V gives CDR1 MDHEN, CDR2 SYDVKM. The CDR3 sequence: CASSSPPLAGGPSRSEQFF.

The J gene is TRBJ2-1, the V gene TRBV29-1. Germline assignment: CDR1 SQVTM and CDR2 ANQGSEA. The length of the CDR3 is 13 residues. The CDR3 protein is CSVDLVNRNEQFF.

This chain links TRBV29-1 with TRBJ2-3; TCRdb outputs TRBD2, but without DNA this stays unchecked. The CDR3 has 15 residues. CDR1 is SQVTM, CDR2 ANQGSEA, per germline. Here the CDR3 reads CSVERGGRVQDTQYF.

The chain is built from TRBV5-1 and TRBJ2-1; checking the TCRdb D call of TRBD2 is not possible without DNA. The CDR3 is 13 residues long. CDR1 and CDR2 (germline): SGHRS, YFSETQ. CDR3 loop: CASSWRAYNEQFF.

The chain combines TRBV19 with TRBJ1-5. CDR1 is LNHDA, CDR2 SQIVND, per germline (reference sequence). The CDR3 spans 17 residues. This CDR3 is CASSIRVTLQLNQPQHF.

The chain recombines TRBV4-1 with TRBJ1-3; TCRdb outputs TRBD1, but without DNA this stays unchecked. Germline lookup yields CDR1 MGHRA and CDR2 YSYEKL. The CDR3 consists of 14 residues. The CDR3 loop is CASSLRDSQNTIYF.

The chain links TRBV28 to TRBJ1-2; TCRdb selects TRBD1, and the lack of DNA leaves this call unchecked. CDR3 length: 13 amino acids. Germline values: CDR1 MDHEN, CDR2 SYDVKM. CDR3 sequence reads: CASTGALNYGYTF.

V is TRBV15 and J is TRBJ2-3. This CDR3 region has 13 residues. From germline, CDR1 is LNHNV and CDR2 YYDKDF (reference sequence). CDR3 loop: CATSDVGNYTQYF.

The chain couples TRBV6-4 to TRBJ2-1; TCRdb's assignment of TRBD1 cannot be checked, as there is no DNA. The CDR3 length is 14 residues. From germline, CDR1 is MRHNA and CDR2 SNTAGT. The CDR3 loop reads CASSDGGANNEQFF.

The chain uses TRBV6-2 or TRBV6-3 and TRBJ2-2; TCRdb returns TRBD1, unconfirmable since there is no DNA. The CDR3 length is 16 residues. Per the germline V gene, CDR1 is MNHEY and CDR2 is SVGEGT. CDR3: CASSYDHIRVAGELFF.

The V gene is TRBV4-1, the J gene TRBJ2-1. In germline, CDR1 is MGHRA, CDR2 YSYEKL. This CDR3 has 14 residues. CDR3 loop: CASSQGTTYNEQFF.

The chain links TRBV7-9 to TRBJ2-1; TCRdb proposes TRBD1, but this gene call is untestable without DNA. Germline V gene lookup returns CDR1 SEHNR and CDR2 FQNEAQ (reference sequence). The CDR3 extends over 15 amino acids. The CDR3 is CASSTWDRSYNEQFF.

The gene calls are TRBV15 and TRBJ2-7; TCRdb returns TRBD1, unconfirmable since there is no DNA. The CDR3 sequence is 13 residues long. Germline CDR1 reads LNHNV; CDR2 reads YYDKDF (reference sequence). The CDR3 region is CATSSGASYEQYF.

The chain's CDR3 is CAFTQGGEQYF. This chain connects TRBV30 to TRBJ2-7; absent DNA, TCRdb's TRBD1 call cannot be checked. The CDR3 is made up of 11 amino acids. From germline, CDR1 is GTSNPN and CDR2 SVGIG (reference sequence).

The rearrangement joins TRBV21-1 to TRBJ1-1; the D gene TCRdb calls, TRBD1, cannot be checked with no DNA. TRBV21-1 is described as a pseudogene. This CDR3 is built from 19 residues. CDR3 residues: CASSPRDRVSSGKNTEAFF.

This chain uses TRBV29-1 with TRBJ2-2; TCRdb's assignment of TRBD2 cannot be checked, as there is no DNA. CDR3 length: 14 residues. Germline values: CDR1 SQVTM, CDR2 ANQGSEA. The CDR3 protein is CSVERRGGAGELFF.

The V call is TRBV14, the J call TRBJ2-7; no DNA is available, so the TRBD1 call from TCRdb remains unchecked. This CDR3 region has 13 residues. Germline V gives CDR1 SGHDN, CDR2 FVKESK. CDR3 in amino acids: CASSQDNRGVQYF. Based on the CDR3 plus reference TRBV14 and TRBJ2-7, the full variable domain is EAGVTQFPSHSVIEKGQTVTLRCDPISGHDNLYWYRRVMGKEIKFLLHFVKESKQDESGMPNNRFLAERTGGTYSTLKVQPAELEDSGVYFCASSQDNRGVQYFGPGTRLTVT.

The CDR3 sequence: CASSSGLAGFEQFF. The genes are TRBV28 and TRBJ2-1; there is no DNA to check the TCRdb D call of TRBD2. There are 14 residues in the CDR3. Germline lookup yields CDR1 MDHEN and CDR2 SYDVKM.

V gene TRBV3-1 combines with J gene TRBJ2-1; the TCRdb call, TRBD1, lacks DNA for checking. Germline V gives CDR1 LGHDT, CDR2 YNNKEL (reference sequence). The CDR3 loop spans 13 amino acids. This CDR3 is CASSEGRYNEQFF.

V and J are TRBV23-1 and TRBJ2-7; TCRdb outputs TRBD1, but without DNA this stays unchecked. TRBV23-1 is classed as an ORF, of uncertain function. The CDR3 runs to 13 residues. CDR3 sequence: CANLTPGGYEQYF.

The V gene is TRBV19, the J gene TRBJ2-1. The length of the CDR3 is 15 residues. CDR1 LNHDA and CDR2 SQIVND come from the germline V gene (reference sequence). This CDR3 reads CASSIVLFSYNEQFF. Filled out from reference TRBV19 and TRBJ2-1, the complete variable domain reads DGGITQSPKYLFRKEGQNVTLSCEQNLNHDAMYWYRQDPGQGLRLIYYSQIVNDFQKGDIAEGYSVSREKKESFPLTVTSAQKNPTAFYLCASSIVLFSYNEQFFGPGTRLTVL.

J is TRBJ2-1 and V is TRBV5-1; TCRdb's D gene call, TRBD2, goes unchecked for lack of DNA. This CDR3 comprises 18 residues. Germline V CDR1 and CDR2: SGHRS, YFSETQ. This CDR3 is CASSGGLAGPPEVVEQFF.

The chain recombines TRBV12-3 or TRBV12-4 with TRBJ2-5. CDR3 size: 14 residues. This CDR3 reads CASSFFSDQETQYF.